A single sample is the source of the 18 T cell receptor beta chains below, sequenced in a study of STAT5B mutations in CD4+ large granular lymphocyte leukemia. Clones were sequenced by immunoSEQ multiplex PCR, and TCRdb holds only the in-frame ones, with some missing. The sample lists 37,000 or so clones; more than 80% were seen once. The specimen was CD4+ T cells from blood buffy coats. Receptors originate from a human donor in good health.

This clone was counted once. The V gene is TRBV4-2, the J gene TRBJ2-1; D gene ambiguous. The ends were cut back, 4 bases at V and 10 bases at J, with 14 bases in the middle. In germline, CDR1 is LGHNA, CDR2 YNFKEQ. This CDR3 contains 13 residues. The CDR3: CASSLRPADEQFF. DNA for the CDR3: TGTGCCAGCAGCCTTCGGCCCGCGGACGAGCAGTTCTTC.

The CDR3 DNA follows: TGTGCCAGCAGCACAAACACCCTGAATACGCAGTATTTT. Encoded protein: CASSTNTLNTQYF. The V and J genes are TRBV7-6 and TRBJ2-3; D is undetermined. This CDR3 has 13 residues. Germline V gene lookup returns CDR1 SGHVS and CDR2 FNYEAQ. Trimming left V 5 bases short and J 7 bases short, with 13 bases between.

V usage is TRBV25-1 and J usage is TRBJ1-1; 7 nucleotides line up with TRBD1. V shed 4 bases, J shed 2 bases, and the junction held 10 bases outside the gene matches. Germline-derived CDR1 and CDR2 are MGHDK and SYGVNS. The CDR3 runs 16 residues. The DNA of the CDR3 is TGTGCCAGCAGTGCTAATTCCGGGACAGCTAACACTGAAGCTTTCTTT. Encoded protein: CASSANSGTANTEAFF.

This clone has just one count. The V and J genes are TRBV19 and TRBJ1-3; 7 bases are shared with TRBD1. The V gene's germline CDR1 is LNHDA and CDR2 SQIVND (reference sequence). CDR3 size: 14 residues. After removal of 6 bases from V and 1 base from J, the junction contained 3 bases not matched to a gene. The CDR3 sequence is CASRMGQSGNTIYF. DNA of the CDR3: TGTGCCAGTAGGATGGGACAGTCTGGAAACACCATATATTTT.

This clone has just a few counts. J is TRBJ2-7 and V is TRBV5-4, with D perhaps assigned TRBD1 or TRBD2 (6 bases each). This CDR3 comprises 16 residues. Deletions cut 0 bases from V and 5 bases from J, with 18 bases between. Germline CDR1 reads SGHNT; CDR2 reads YYREEE (reference sequence). This CDR3 is CASSLGPRQEGHEQYF. DNA for the CDR3: TGTGCCAGCAGCTTGGGCCCCAGACAGGAGGGCCACGAGCAGTACTTC.

The genes are TRBV7-8 and TRBJ2-3; D tentatively fits TRBD1 or TRBD2 (5 bases each). The CDR3 totals 16 residues. V lost 6 bases to trimming and J lost 6 bases, with 22 bases between them. The germline V gene encodes CDR1 SGHVS and CDR2 FQNEAQ. In nucleotides, the CDR3 is TGTGCCAGCAGACCCTCGCTGGGACCTTTCATGGATACGCAGTATTTT. The encoded protein is CASRPSLGPFMDTQYF.

The chain joins TRBV6-5 to TRBJ2-7, with D perhaps matching TRBD1 (5 bases). Trimming left V 5 bases short and J 2 bases short, with 13 bases between. Germline-derived CDR1 and CDR2 are MNHEY and SVGAGI. The CDR3 spans 14 residues. The CDR3 nucleotides are TGTGCCAGCAGTAGGGGTCGGGTAACCTACGAGCAGTACTTC. This sequence encodes CASSRGRVTYEQYF.

As concerns this clone: Other DNA sequences in this specimen translate into the identical CDR3. The chain recombines TRBV30 with TRBJ2-5; no clear D. Between the trimmed V and J ends, which lost 0 bases and 0 bases, there was a span of 2 bases. The V gene's germline CDR1 is GTSNPN and CDR2 SVGIG (reference sequence). The CDR3 consists of 12 residues. CDR3 residues: CAWSVHQETQYF. Here the CDR3 DNA reads TGTGCCTGGAGTGTACACCAAGAGACCCAGTACTTC. Full variable domain (rest looked up from reference TRBV30 and TRBJ2-5): SQTIHQWPATLVQPVGSPLSLECTVEGTSNPNLYWYRQAAGRGLQLLFYSVGIGQISSEVPQNLSASRPQDRQFILSSKKLLLSDSGFYLCAWSVHQETQYFGPGTRLLVL.

The chain couples TRBV28 to TRBJ1-1; D may be TRBD1 (5 bases). CDR1 MDHEN and CDR2 SYDVKM come from the germline V gene. V dropped 7 bases and J dropped 4 bases, with 16 bases sitting between them. The CDR3 spans 14 residues. Written as DNA, the CDR3 is TGTGCCAGCAACATATTCTCAGGGACCACTGAAGCTTTCTTT. Its protein product is CASNIFSGTTEAFF.

In its sample, this clone was seen a few times. V gene TRBV7-2 combines with J gene TRBJ2-7; D ambiguous. This CDR3 has 12 residues. Trimming removed 5 bases from V and 2 bases from J, with 7 bases in between. Germline CDR1 and CDR2: SGHTA and FQGNSA. CDR3 nucleotides: TGTGCCAGCAGCCTATCCCCCTACGAGCAGTACTTC. Protein: CASSLSPYEQYF.

The V call is TRBV19, the J call TRBJ1-1; D is unclear. Per germline, CDR1 LNHDA and CDR2 SQIVND (reference sequence). V dropped 0 bases and J dropped 1 base, with 3 bases sitting between them. This CDR3 has 13 residues. The DNA for the CDR3 is TGTGCCAGTAGTATAGAAAGGAACACTGAAGCTTTCTTT. It yields the protein CASSIERNTEAFF.

The rearrangement joins TRBV2 to TRBJ1-3; D not resolved. V was clipped by 0 bases and J by 0 bases, with 9 bases between them. The CDR3 sequence is 16 residues long. Looked up from germline, CDR1 is SNHLY and CDR2 is FYNNEI. CDR3 loop: CASSEAWASSGNTIYF. The CDR3 nucleotides read TGTGCCAGCAGTGAAGCCTGGGCGAGCTCTGGAAACACCATATATTTT.

A single count supports this clone. The chain uses TRBV7-3 and TRBJ2-1; D is perhaps TRBD1 or TRBD2 (7 bases each). The CDR3 has 16 residues. V lost 5 bases and J lost 7, with 21 bases in between. Per germline, CDR1 SGHTA and CDR2 FQGTGA. DNA of the CDR3: TGTGCCAGCAGCCCCGAGGGGGGGAGGGGGCTGAATGAGCAGTTCTTC. It is translated as CASSPEGGRGLNEQFF.

The DNA for the CDR3 is TGCGCCAGCACGACAAAGCGGGACACGGAGTACCCAGCTAACTATGGCTACACCTTC. It codes for CASTTKRDTEYPANYGYTF. This rearrangement joins TRBV23-1 to TRBJ1-2; D may be TRBD1 (6 bases). TRBV23-1 is identified as an open reading frame with a role that is uncertain. CDR3 length: 19 amino acids. V lost 7 bases, J lost 0 bases, and 27 bases lay in between.

The chain uses TRBV7-9 and TRBJ2-2, with D maybe TRBD2 (5 bases). There are 15 residues in the CDR3. V gave up 3 bases and J gave up 1 base, with 9 bases separating them. CDR1 is SEHNR, CDR2 FQNEAQ, per germline (reference sequence). The CDR3 DNA sequence: TGTGCCAGCAGCTTGGGGAGTGTGAACACCGGGGAGCTGTTTTTT. Residues: CASSLGSVNTGELFF.

This clone was picked up one time. The chain recombines TRBV28 with TRBJ2-7, with D unresolved. Trimming left V 5 bases short and J 0 bases short, with 14 bases between. This CDR3 comprises 15 residues. Per the germline V gene, CDR1 is MDHEN and CDR2 is SYDVKM. CDR3 bases: TGTGCCAGCAGTCCCCCCTTGCTATTCTCCTACGAGCAGTACTTC. It is translated as CASSPPLLFSYEQYF.

V usage is TRBV7-8 and J usage is TRBJ2-5, with D unresolved. The germline CDR1 and CDR2 sequences are SGHVS and FQNEAQ. CDR3 size: 11 residues. The V gene lost 4 bases and the J gene lost 7 bases, with 7 bases spanning the gap. Here the CDR3 reads CASSSVWTQYF. The CDR3 coding sequence is TGTGCCAGCAGCTCTGTGTGGACCCAGTACTTC.

The rearrangement links TRBV10-3 to TRBJ2-5; possibly TRBD1 or TRBD2 for D (6 bases each). CDR1 is ENHRY, CDR2 SYGVKD, per germline. V lost 5 bases and J 4 bases, leaving 11 bases between the germline ends. The CDR3 sequence is 13 residues long. The CDR3 loop is CAISNREVETQYF. The CDR3 nucleotides are TGTGCCATCAGTAACAGGGAGGTAGAGACCCAGTACTTC.